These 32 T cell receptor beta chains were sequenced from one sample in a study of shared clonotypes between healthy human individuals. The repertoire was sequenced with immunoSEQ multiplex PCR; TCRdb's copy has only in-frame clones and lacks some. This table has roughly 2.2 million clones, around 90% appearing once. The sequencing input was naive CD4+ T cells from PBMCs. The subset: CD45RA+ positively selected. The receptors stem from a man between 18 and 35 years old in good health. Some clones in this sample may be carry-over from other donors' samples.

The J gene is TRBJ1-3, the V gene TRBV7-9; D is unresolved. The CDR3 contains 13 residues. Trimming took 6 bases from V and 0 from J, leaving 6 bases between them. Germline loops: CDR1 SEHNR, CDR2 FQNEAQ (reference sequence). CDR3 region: CASRSSSGNTIYF. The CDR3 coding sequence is TGTGCCAGCAGATCGAGCTCTGGAAACACCATATATTTT. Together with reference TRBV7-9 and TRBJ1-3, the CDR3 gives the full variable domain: DTGVSQNPRHKITKRGQNVTFRCDPISEHNRLYWYRQTLGQGPEFLTYFQNEAQLEKSRLLSDRFSAERPKGSFSTLEIQRTEQGDSAMYLCASRSSSGNTIYFGEGSWLTVV.

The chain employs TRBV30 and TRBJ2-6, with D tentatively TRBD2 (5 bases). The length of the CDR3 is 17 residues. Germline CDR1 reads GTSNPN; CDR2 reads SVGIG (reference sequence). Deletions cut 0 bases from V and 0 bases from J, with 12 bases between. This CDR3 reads CAWSVVYGDSGANVLTF. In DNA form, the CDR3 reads TGTGCCTGGAGTGTCGTGTACGGGGACTCTGGGGCCAACGTCCTGACTTTC.

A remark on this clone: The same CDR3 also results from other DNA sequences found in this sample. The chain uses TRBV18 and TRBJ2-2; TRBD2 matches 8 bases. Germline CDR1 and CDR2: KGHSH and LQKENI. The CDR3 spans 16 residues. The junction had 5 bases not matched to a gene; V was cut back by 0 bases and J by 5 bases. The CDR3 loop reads CASSPPGTRSTGELFF. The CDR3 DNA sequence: TGTGCCAGCTCACCACCCGGGACTAGGTCTACCGGGGAGCTGTTTTTT. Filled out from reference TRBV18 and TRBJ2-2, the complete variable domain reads NAGVMQNPRHLVRRRGQEARLRCSPMKGHSHVYWYRQLPEEGLKFMVYLQKENIIDESGMPKERFSAEFPKEGPSILRIQQVVRGDSAAYFCASSPPGTRSTGELFFGEGSRLTVL.

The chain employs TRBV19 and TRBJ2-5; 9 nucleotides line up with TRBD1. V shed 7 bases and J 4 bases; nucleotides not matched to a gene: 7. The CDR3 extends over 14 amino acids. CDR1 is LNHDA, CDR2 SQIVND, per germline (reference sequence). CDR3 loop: CASTKGQGSETQYF. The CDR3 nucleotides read TGTGCCAGTACAAAGGGACAGGGTTCAGAGACCCAGTACTTC.

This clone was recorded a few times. The CDR3 DNA reads as TGTGCCAGCAGCTCGCCTCCCCTTTTCGCGCGTGAGCAGTTCTTC. Translation: CASSSPPLFAREQFF. V and J are TRBV7-2 and TRBJ2-1, with no clear D. The germline V gene has CDR1 SGHTA and CDR2 FQGNSA. V lost 4 bases, J lost 9 bases, and 19 bases lay in between. The CDR3 length is 15 residues.

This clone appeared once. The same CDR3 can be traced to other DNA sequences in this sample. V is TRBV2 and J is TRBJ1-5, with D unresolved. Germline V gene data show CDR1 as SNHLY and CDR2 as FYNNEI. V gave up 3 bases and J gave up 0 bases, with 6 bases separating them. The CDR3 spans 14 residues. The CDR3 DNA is TGTGCCAGCAGTGACCGAGTTAGCAATCAGCCCCAGCATTTT. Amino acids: CASSDRVSNQPQHF.

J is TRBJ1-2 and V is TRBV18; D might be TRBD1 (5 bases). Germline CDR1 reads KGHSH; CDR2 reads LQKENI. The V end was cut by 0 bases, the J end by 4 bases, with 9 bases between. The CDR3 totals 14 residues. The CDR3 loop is CASSPPGPTYGYTF. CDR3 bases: TGTGCCAGCTCACCACCGGGACCCACCTATGGCTACACCTTC.

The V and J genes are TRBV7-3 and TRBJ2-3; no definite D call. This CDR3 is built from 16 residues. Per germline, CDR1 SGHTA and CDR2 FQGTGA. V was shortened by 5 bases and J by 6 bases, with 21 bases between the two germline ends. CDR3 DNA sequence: TGTGCCAGCAGCGGAAGCAGTGGGCGGAGCTGGGATACGCAGTATTTT. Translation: CASSGSSGRSWDTQYF.

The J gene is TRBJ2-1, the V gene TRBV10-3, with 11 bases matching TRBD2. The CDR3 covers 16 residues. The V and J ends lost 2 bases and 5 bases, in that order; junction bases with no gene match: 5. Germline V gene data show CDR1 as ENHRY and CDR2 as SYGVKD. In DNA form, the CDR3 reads TGTGCCATCAGTGAGACTACTAGCGGGAGAAACAATGAGCAGTTCTTC. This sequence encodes CAISETTSGRNNEQFF.

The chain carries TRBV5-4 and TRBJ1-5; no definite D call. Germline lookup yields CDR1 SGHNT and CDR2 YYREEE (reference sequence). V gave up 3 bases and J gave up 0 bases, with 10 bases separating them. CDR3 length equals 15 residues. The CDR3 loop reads CASSSGGNSNQPQHF. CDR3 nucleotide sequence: TGTGCCAGCAGCTCCGGAGGGAATAGCAATCAGCCCCAGCATTTT.

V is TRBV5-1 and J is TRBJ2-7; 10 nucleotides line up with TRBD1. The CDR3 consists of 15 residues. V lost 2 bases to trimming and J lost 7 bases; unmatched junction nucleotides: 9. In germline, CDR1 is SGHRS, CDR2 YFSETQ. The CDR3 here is CASSFSRTGGVEQYF. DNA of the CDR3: TGCGCCAGCAGCTTTTCCCGGACAGGGGGTGTAGAGCAGTACTTC.

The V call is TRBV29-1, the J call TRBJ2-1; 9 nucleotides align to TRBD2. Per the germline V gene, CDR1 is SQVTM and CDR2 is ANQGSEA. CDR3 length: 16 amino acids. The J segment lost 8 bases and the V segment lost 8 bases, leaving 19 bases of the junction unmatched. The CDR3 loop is CSPNGHLAGSRDEQFF. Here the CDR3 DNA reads TGCAGCCCGAACGGCCACCTAGCGGGAAGTAGGGATGAGCAGTTCTTC.

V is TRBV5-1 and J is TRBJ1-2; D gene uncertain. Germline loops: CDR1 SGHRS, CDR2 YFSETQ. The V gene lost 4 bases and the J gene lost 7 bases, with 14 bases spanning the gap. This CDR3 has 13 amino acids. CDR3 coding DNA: TGCGCCAGCAGCCTTAACGCGCAGGTTGGCTACACCTTC. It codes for CASSLNAQVGYTF.

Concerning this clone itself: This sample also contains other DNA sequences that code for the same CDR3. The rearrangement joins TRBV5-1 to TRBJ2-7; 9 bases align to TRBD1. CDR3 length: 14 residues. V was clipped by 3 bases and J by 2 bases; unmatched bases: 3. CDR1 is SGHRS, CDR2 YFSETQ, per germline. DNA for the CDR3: TGCGCCAGCAGCTCCGGACAGGGGACCTACGAGCAGTACTTC. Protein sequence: CASSSGQGTYEQYF.

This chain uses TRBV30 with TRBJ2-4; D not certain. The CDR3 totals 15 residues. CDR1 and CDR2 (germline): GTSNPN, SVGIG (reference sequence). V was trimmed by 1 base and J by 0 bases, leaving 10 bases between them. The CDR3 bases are TGTGCCTGGAGTGGGGCCTACCAAGCCAAAAACATTCAGTACTTC. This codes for CAWSGAYQAKNIQYF.

CDR3 sequence (DNA): TGTGCCAGCAGCGGGGGTGGGCAGGCCCTCTACAATGAGCAGTTCTTC. Its protein is CASSGGGQALYNEQFF. The chain carries TRBV9 and TRBJ2-1, with unresolved D. The CDR3 has 16 residues. Per germline, CDR1 SGDLS and CDR2 YYNGEE. V lost 3 bases, J lost 3 bases, and 16 bases lay in between.

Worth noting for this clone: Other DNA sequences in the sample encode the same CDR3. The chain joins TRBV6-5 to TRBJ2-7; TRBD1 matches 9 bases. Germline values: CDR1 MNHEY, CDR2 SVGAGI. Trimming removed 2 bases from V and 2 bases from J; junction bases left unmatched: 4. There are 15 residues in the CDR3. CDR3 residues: CASSYLDRGPYEQYF. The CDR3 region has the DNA TGTGCCAGCAGTTACCTGGACAGGGGTCCCTACGAGCAGTACTTC.

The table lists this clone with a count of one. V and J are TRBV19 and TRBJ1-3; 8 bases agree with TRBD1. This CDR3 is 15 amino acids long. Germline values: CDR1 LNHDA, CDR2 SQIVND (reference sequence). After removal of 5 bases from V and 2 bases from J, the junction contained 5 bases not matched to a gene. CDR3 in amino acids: CASSPYRGTGNTIYF. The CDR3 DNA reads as TGTGCCAGTAGTCCCTACAGGGGGACTGGAAACACCATATATTTT.

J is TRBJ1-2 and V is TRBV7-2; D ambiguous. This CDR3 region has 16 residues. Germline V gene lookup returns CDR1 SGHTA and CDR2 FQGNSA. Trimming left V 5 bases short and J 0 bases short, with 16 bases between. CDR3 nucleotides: TGTGCCAGCAGCCCCGGAGGTGGTCGAGCTAACTATGGCTACACCTTC. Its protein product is CASSPGGGRANYGYTF.

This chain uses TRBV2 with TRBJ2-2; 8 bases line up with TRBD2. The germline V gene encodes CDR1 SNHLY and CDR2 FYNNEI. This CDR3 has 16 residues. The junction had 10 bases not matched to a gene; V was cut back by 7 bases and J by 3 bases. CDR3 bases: TGTGCCAGCACCCCGGGGGGGCTTGCGGACACCGGGGAGCTGTTTTTT. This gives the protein CASTPGGLADTGELFF.

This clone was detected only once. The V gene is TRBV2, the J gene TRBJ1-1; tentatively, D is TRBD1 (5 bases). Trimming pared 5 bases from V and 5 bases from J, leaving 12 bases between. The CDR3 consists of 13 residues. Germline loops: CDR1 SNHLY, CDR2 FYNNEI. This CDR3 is CASSRDGGTEAFF. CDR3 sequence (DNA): TGTGCCAGCAGTAGGGATGGGGGGACTGAAGCTTTCTTT.

This CDR3 is CASSKPPNAGGFPAVLPDTQYF. CDR3 in DNA: TGTGCCAGCAGCAAACCCCCAAACGCTGGCGGATTCCCCGCGGTTCTACCAGATACGCAGTATTTT. This chain joins TRBV21-1 and TRBJ2-3; the listed D gene, TRBD2, was not tested against the DNA. TRBV21-1 is a pseudogene segment. The CDR3 sequence is 22 residues long.

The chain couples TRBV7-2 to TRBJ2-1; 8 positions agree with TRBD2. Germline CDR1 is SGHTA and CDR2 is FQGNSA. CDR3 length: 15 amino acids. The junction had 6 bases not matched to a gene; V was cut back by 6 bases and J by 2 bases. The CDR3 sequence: CASSHPGLAYNEQFF. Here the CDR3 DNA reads TGTGCCAGCAGTCACCCGGGACTAGCCTACAATGAGCAGTTCTTC.

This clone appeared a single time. The CDR3 spells CASRQTITDTQYF. The DNA for the CDR3 is TGTGCCAGCAGACAAACGATCACAGATACGCAGTATTTT. The V gene is TRBV27, the J gene TRBJ2-3; D remains unclear. V shed 6 bases and J shed 2 bases, with 9 bases lying between them. From germline, CDR1 is MNHEY and CDR2 SMNVEV (reference sequence). CDR3 length equals 13 residues.

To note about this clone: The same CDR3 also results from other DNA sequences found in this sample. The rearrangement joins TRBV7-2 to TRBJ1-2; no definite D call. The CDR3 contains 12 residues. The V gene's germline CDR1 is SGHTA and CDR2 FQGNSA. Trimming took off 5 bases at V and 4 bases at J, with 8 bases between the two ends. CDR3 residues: CASSLDTYGYTF. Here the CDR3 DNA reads TGTGCCAGCAGCCTCGACACCTATGGCTACACCTTC.

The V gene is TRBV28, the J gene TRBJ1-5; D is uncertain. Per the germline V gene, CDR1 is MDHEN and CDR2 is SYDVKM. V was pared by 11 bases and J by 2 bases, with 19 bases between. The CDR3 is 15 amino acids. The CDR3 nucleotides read TGTGCCCGCCCCTCCCAGCGCCAGGGCAATCAGCCCCAGCATTTT. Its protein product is CARPSQRQGNQPQHF.

The CDR3 sequence: CASRRDTLTGELFF. CDR3 bases: TGTGCCAGCAGACGGGACACCCTCACCGGGGAGCTGTTTTTT. The chain recombines TRBV6-1 with TRBJ2-2; a possible D gene is TRBD1 (6 bases). Trimming pared 6 bases from V and 4 bases from J, leaving 12 bases between. The CDR3 contains 14 residues. The germline gives CDR1 MNHNS, CDR2 SASEGT.

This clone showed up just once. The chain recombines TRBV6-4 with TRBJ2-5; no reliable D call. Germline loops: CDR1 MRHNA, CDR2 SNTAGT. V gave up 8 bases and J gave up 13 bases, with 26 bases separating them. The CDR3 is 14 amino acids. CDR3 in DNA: TGTGCCAGCTCGGCCAACCCCCCCAGGTCACCTCTGTACTTC. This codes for CASSANPPRSPLYF.

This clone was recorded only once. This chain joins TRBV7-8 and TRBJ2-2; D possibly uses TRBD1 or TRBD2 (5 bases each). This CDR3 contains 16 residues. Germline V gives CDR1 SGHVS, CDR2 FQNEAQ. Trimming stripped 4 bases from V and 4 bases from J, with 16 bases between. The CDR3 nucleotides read TGTGCCAGCAGCTCGACCGGGAAGGGGAGCACCGGGGAGCTGTTTTTT. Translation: CASSSTGKGSTGELFF.

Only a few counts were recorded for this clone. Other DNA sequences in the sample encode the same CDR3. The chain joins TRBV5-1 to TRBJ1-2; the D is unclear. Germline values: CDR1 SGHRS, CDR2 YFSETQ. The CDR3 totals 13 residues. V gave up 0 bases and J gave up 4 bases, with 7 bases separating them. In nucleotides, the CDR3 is TGCGCCAGCAGCTTGGATGCGGGCTATGGCTACACCTTC. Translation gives CASSLDAGYGYTF. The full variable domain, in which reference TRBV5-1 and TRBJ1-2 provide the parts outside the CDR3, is KAGVTQTPRYLIKTRGQQVTLSCSPISGHRSVSWYQQTPGQGLQFLFEYFSETQRNKGNFPGRFSGRQFSNSRSEMNVSTLELGDSALYLCASSLDAGYGYTFGSGTRLTVV.

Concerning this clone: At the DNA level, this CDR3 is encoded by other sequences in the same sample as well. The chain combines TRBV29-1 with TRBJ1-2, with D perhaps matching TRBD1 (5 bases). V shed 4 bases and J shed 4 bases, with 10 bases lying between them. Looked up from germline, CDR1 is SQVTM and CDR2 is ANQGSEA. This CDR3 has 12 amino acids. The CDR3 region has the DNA TGCAGCGTTGCTGACAGAGGCTATGGCTACACCTTC. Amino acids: CSVADRGYGYTF.

The CDR3 reads CASSLDTGNTIYF. In DNA, the CDR3 is TGTGCCAGCAGCCTGGACACGGGAAACACCATATATTTT. The chain uses TRBV6-5 and TRBJ1-3; perhaps TRBD1 as D (5 bases). The V end lost 6 bases, the J end lost 4 bases, and 10 bases lay between the germline ends. CDR1 and CDR2 from the germline V gene are MNHEY and SVGAGI. The CDR3 contains 13 residues.